These 25 T cell receptor beta chains originate from one sample sequenced in a study of T-cell memory formation after mild COVID-19. TCRdb used MiXCR to reprocess the 5' RACE reads, holding one entry per CDR3 protein. The repertoire includes 450,000 or so distinct CDR3 sequences, nearly 25% of them detected once, and around an eighth sits in the top ten. Material: PBMCs or a T cell subset sorted from them (not recorded which). The receptor set was obtained from an adult woman who had mild COVID-19 (a few samples of this study predate the infection). Cell type and time point are not known.

V and J are TRBV4-1 and TRBJ1-1; D is perhaps TRBD1 (6 bases). V gave up 8 bases and J gave up 0 bases, with 16 bases separating them. The CDR3 is 15 amino acids. Looked up from germline, CDR1 is MGHRA and CDR2 is YSYEKL. The CDR3 reads CASGAEGGLNTEAFF. CDR3 bases: TGCGCCAGCGGCGCGGAGGGGGGCCTGAACACTGAAGCTTTCTTT.

This clonotype has more than one count but fewer than ten. The chain couples TRBV7-6 to TRBJ1-3; D is unclear. Trimming shortened V by 5 bases and J by 0 bases, and 11 bases separated the two germline ends. Germline V gives CDR1 SGHVS, CDR2 FNYEAQ. The CDR3 sequence is 15 residues long. CDR3 coding DNA: TGTGCCAGCAGCCAAGACCCAGGCTCTGGAAACACCATATATTTT. The encoded protein is CASSQDPGSGNTIYF.

The table lists this clonotype with a few counts. The CDR3 protein is CATSEGDGNQPQHF. The CDR3 region has the DNA TGTGCCACCAGTGAGGGGGACGGCAATCAGCCCCAGCATTTT. The genes are TRBV24-1 and TRBJ1-5, with TRBD1 as a possible D gene (5 bases). Germline assignment: CDR1 KGHDR and CDR2 SFDVKD. Trimming removed 4 bases from V and 2 bases from J, with 8 bases in between. The CDR3 runs 14 residues.

This clonotype was counted a few times. The chain has TRBV6-5 and TRBJ2-2; D gene unclear. This CDR3 is 12 amino acids long. Germline V gives CDR1 MNHEY, CDR2 SVGAGI. Trimming shortened V by 5 bases and J by 4 bases, and 5 bases separated the two germline ends. CDR3 residues: CASSSTTGELFF. CDR3 sequence (DNA): TGTGCCAGCAGTAGCACCACCGGGGAGCTGTTTTTT.

Many counts were recorded for this clonotype. V gene TRBV12-3 or TRBV12-4 combines with J gene TRBJ2-1, with no clear D. This CDR3 has 11 residues. Trimming took 4 bases from V and 8 from J, leaving 6 bases between them. Written as DNA, the CDR3 is TGTGCCAGCAGTTCTTTAGATGAGCAGTTCTTC. Translated: CASSSLDEQFF.

The chain uses TRBV6-5 and TRBJ2-7; the match to TRBD1 covers 8 bases. Per the germline V gene, CDR1 is MNHEY and CDR2 is SVGAGI. Trimming removed 2 bases from V and 5 bases from J; junction bases left unmatched: 11. The CDR3 length is 16 residues. The CDR3 here is CASSYAGQGPPHEQYF. The CDR3 DNA is TGTGCCAGCAGTTACGCAGGACAGGGCCCTCCTCACGAGCAGTACTTC.

The table lists this clonotype with a few counts. V usage is TRBV12-3 or TRBV12-4 and J usage is TRBJ2-3, with D perhaps TRBD2 (5 bases). The V gene lost 5 bases and the J gene lost 6 bases, with 18 bases spanning the gap. The CDR3 is made up of 15 amino acids. The CDR3 coding sequence is TGTGCCAGCAGTCCGCCGGGCACTAGTCCTGATACGCAGTATTTT. Translation gives CASSPPGTSPDTQYF.

This clonotype was found a few times. The chain employs TRBV4-1 and TRBJ2-2; D is possibly TRBD1 (5 bases). V lost 1 base and J lost 7, with 19 bases in between. This CDR3 is built from 17 residues. The germline CDR1 and CDR2 sequences are MGHRA and YSYEKL. CDR3 amino acids: CASSQVMTWGSIGELFF. In DNA, the CDR3 is TGCGCCAGCAGCCAAGTTATGACATGGGGCTCTATCGGGGAGCTGTTTTTT.

The chain combines TRBV29-1 with TRBJ2-5; D gene uncertain. The V and J ends lost 7 bases and 8 bases respectively, with 14 bases between them. The CDR3 covers 11 residues. Germline-derived CDR1 and CDR2 are SQVTM and ANQGSEA. The CDR3 spells CSAPSIGTQYF. The DNA of the CDR3 is TGCAGCGCCCCATCCATTGGAACCCAGTACTTC.

This clonotype was recorded a few times. CDR3 nucleotides: TGTGCCAGCAGTGAAGATCAGGACGAGCAGTACTTC. Its protein product is CASSEDQDEQYF. This chain joins TRBV25-1 and TRBJ2-7, with D unresolved. Germline loops: CDR1 MGHDK, CDR2 SYGVNS. The germline V and J ends were trimmed by 2 bases and 5 bases, with 7 bases remaining between them. The CDR3 runs to 12 residues.

The chain couples TRBV12-3 or TRBV12-4 to TRBJ2-3; 11 bases fit TRBD2. CDR3 size: 15 residues. The V and J ends lost 8 bases and 4 bases, in that order; junction bases with no gene match: 8. CDR3 bases: TGTGCCAGCTGTCTAGCGGGGGGCCGTGCAGATACGCAGTATTTT. Translation: CASCLAGGRADTQYF.

This clonotype was seen only a few times. V and J are TRBV7-2 and TRBJ1-1; D is undetermined. The length of the CDR3 is 14 residues. V lost 7 bases, J lost 3 bases, and 15 bases lay in between. Germline loops: CDR1 SGHTA, CDR2 FQGNSA. The CDR3 loop is CASIVDRWDTEAFF. CDR3 DNA sequence: TGTGCCAGCATCGTGGACCGGTGGGACACTGAAGCTTTCTTT.

The chain combines TRBV2 with TRBJ1-4; D gene ambiguous. Germline CDR1 is SNHLY and CDR2 is FYNNEI. V was trimmed by 3 bases and J by 3 bases, leaving 17 bases between them. This CDR3 region has 17 residues. CDR3 protein: CASSDALDLLANEKLFF. CDR3 sequence (DNA): TGTGCCAGCAGTGATGCGTTAGATCTTTTGGCTAATGAAAAACTGTTTTTT.

The chain joins TRBV3-1 to TRBJ2-3, with 7 bases identical to TRBD2. The CDR3 spans 17 residues. Trimming cost V 1 base and J 5 bases; bases outside gene matches: 12. Germline V CDR1 and CDR2: LGHDT, YNNKEL (reference sequence). CDR3 residues: CASSQGQGGAGRDTQYF. CDR3 nucleotides: TGTGCCAGCAGCCAAGGTCAGGGAGGGGCGGGCCGAGATACGCAGTATTTT.

V gene TRBV6-2 or TRBV6-3 combines with J gene TRBJ2-1; TRBD2 aligns across 10 bases. Trimming cost V 4 bases and J 5 bases; bases outside gene matches: 8. The CDR3 runs to 16 residues. Germline V gene sequence: CDR1 MNHEY, CDR2 SVGEGT. CDR3 protein: CASSLLAGPINNEQFF. Written as DNA, the CDR3 is TGTGCCAGCAGTTTACTAGCGGGACCTATTAACAATGAGCAGTTCTTC.

The V and J genes are TRBV12-3 or TRBV12-4 and TRBJ1-2; no definite D call. CDR3 length equals 13 residues. Trimming stripped 1 base from V and 4 bases from J, with 7 bases between. The CDR3 spells CASSLGPGYGYTF. CDR3 DNA: TGTGCCAGCAGTTTAGGCCCTGGCTATGGCTACACCTTC.

This clonotype showed up just a few times. The rearrangement links TRBV12-3 or TRBV12-4 to TRBJ2-2; 8 bases align to TRBD2. CDR3 length: 18 residues. Trimming cost V 7 bases and J 4 bases; bases outside gene matches: 17. The CDR3 protein is CASTWGLAGSIPTGELFF. The CDR3 DNA reads TGTGCCAGCACCTGGGGCCTAGCGGGCTCTATCCCCACCGGGGAGCTGTTTTTT.

The gene calls are TRBV7-9 and TRBJ2-1; 8 bases line up with TRBD1. Germline values: CDR1 SEHNR, CDR2 FQNEAQ (reference sequence). The CDR3 runs to 16 residues. With 1 base clipped from V and 8 bases from J, the junction kept 10 bases outside the gene matches. This CDR3 is CASSLVTGTGGDEQFF. DNA for the CDR3: TGTGCCAGCAGCTTAGTGACCGGGACAGGTGGCGATGAGCAGTTCTTC.

The V and J genes are TRBV4-2 and TRBJ2-3; perhaps TRBD2 as D (5 bases). Germline values: CDR1 LGHNA, CDR2 YNFKEQ. V was pared by 1 base and J by 6 bases, with 14 bases between. The CDR3 extends over 15 amino acids. CDR3 loop: CASSQVAGLADTQYF. CDR3 bases: TGTGCCAGCAGCCAAGTAGCAGGACTCGCTGATACGCAGTATTTT.

A few counts support this clonotype. The V gene is TRBV6-6, the J gene TRBJ2-7; 8 bases fit TRBD1. Germline CDR1 MNHNY, CDR2 SVGAGI (reference sequence). V trimming: 7 bases; J trimming: 3 bases; junction bases outside the gene matches: 11. This CDR3 has 15 residues. CDR3 sequence reads: CASILDRGPVYEQYF. The CDR3 DNA follows: TGTGCCAGCATCTTAGACAGGGGTCCAGTCTACGAGCAGTACTTC.

This clonotype has ten or more counts. The chain uses TRBV5-4 and TRBJ2-2; D might be TRBD1 or TRBD2, each matching 5 bases. The germline gives CDR1 SGHNT, CDR2 YYREEE (reference sequence). Trimming removed 4 bases from V and 4 bases from J, with 5 bases in between. This CDR3 spans 12 amino acids. The CDR3 sequence is CASSGGTGELFF. The CDR3 DNA reads TGTGCCAGCAGCGGGGGCACCGGGGAGCTGTTTTTT. Supplemented by reference TRBV5-4 and TRBJ2-2, the full variable domain reads ETGVTQSPTHLIKTRGQQVTLRCSSQSGHNTVSWYQQALGQGPQFIFQYYREEENGRGNFPPRFSGLQFPNYSSELNVNALELDDSALYLCASSGGTGELFFGEGSRLTVL.

The chain is built from TRBV5-1 and TRBJ2-6, with no clear D. The CDR3 extends over 14 amino acids. V lost 3 bases to trimming and J lost 3 bases, with 7 bases between them. Looked up from germline, CDR1 is SGHRS and CDR2 is YFSETQ. CDR3 sequence reads: CASSSPGGANVLTF. The CDR3 bases are TGCGCCAGCAGCTCTCCGGGTGGGGCCAACGTCCTGACTTTC.

This chain links TRBV7-6 with TRBJ2-6; D possibly corresponds to TRBD1 (5 bases). Trimming removed 5 bases from V and 0 bases from J, with 14 bases in between. The germline V gene has CDR1 SGHVS and CDR2 FNYEAQ. The CDR3 covers 17 residues. CDR3 sequence reads: CASSPIKGLSGANVLTF. In DNA form, the CDR3 reads TGTGCCAGCAGCCCAATCAAGGGGCTCTCTGGGGCCAACGTCCTGACTTTC.

This clonotype was counted between two and nine times. The V call is TRBV28, the J call TRBJ2-2; D unclear. Germline CDR1 MDHEN, CDR2 SYDVKM. V gave up 9 bases and J gave up 1 base, with 6 bases separating them. The CDR3 is made up of 12 amino acids. The CDR3 reads CASDKNTGELFF. CDR3 DNA sequence: TGTGCCAGTGACAAGAACACCGGGGAGCTGTTTTTT.

V is TRBV30 and J is TRBJ1-1, with D unresolved. Trimming shortened V by 6 bases and J by 11 bases, and 16 bases separated the two germline ends. The CDR3 length is 11 residues. The V gene's germline CDR1 is GTSNPN and CDR2 SVGIG (reference sequence). The CDR3: CACEGYREAFF. The CDR3 bases are TGTGCCTGTGAGGGATACCGAGAGGCTTTCTTT.